The text below deals with one TCR beta chain. Its target is unknown. This entry comes from a study of T-cell memory formation after mild COVID-19. General study findings and limits: Mostly located in CM and EM were contracting CD4+ clones, with contracting CD8+ clones located in EMRA. Contracting clones from day 15 to 85 showed balanced CD4/CD8; later expanders favored CD4+.

Employing constant-segment primers, 5'RACE generated TCR alpha and TCR beta cDNA libraries bearing sample barcodes and UMIs. TCRdb re-called the 5' RACE reads through MiXCR, storing one row per CDR3 protein. The sample has hundreds of thousands of distinct CDR3 sequences, more than 15% seen once; the top ten hold around 20%. Germline V gives CDR1 SGHVS, CDR2 FNYEAQ. V lost 5 bases to trimming and J lost 5 bases; unmatched junction nucleotides: 8. The CDR3 has 14 amino acids. The receptor was isolated from a man younger than 35 who had mild COVID-19 (a few samples of this study predate the infection). Cell type and time point are not known. Sequencing was performed on PBMCs or a T cell subset sorted from them (not recorded which). The V gene is TRBV7-6, the J gene TRBJ1-1, with TRBD1 identical over 7 bases. The CDR3 loop is CASSLYRGQTEAFF. CDR3 bases: TGTGCCAGCAGCCTGTACAGGGGCCAGACTGAAGCTTTCTTT. Based on the CDR3 plus reference TRBV7-6 and TRBJ1-1, the full variable domain is GAGVSQSPRYKVTKRGQDVALRCDPISGHVSLYWYRQALGQGPEFLTYFNYEAQQDKSGLPNDRFSAERPEGSISTLTIQRTEQRDSAMYRCASSLYRGQTEAFFGQGTRLTVV.